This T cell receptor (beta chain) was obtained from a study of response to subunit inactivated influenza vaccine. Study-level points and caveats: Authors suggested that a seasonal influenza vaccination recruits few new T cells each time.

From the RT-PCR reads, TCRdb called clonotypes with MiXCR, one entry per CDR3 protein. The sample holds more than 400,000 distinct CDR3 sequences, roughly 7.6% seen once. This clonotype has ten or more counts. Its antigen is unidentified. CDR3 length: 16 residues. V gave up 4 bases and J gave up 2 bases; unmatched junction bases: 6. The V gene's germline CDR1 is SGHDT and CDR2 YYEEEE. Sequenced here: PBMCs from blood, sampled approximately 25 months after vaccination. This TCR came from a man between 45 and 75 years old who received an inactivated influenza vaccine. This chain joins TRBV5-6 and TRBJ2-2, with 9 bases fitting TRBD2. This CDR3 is CASSQLGLANTGELFF. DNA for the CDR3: TGTGCCAGCAGCCAGCTGGGACTAGCCAACACCGGGGAGCTGTTTTTT.